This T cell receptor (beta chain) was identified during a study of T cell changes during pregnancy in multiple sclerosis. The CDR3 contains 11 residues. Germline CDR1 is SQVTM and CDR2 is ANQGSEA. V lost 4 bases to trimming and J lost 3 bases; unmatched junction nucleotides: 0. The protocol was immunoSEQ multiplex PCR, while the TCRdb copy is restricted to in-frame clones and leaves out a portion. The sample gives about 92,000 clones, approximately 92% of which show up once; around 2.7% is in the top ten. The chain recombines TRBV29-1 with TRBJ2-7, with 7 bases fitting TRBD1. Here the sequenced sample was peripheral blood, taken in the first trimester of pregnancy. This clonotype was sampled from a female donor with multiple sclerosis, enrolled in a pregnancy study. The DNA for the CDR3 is TGCAGCGTTGGGACAGGCTACGAGCAGTACTTC. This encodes CSVGTGYEQYF.